Shown below are 25 T cell receptor beta chains from a single sample sequenced in a study of tumor-infiltrating lymphocytes in primary liver carcinoma. Total RNA (roughly 530 ng) served as template for TCR beta cDNA synthesis primed by a constant-region primer. Generation of the TCR beta libraries relied on three nested multiplex PCR rounds using slightly modified ARM-PCR. TRBV1-TRBV30 forward primers paired with a C-beta reverse primer were used in the first two PCR rounds, which ran roughly 11 cycles each. TCRdb reprocessed the multiplex PCR reads via MiXCR and lists one record per CDR3 protein. The sample lists roughly 120,000 distinct CDR3 sequences, less than 80% occurring once. It was from about 19-30 mg of unsorted bulk tissue that RNA and DNA were co-extracted. The sequencing input was liver tumor tissue from sampling region 1. Subset given: tumor region T1, superior pole. These receptors originate from a woman aged 55-70 years with primary liver carcinoma and hepatitis B virus infection.

As concerns this clonotype: Germline is not matched at one junction end, which may reflect a read error. The J gene is TRBJ2-2, the V gene TRBV29-1, with D maybe TRBD2 (6 bases). Germline-derived CDR1 and CDR2 are SQVTM and ANQGSEA. This CDR3 is 23 amino acids long. CDR3: CSDEPGGRVGLTPQNQNTGELFF. The CDR3, as DNA: TGCAGCGATGAACCCGGAGGCAGGGTGGGACTCACTCCTCAAAACCAGAACACCGGGGAGCTGTTTTTT.

This clonotype was picked up many times. The V call is TRBV30, the J call TRBJ2-3; 10 positions match TRBD2. Trimming took 2 bases from V and 4 from J; bases not matched to a gene: 3. The CDR3 totals 14 residues. Germline V gene data show CDR1 as GTSNPN and CDR2 as SVGIG (reference sequence). The DNA of the CDR3 is TGTGCCTGGAGTAAGGGACTAGCGTCAGATACGCAGTATTTT. Its protein product is CAWSKGLASDTQYF.

In the case of this clonotype: The junction shows a germline mismatch at one end, possibly a read error. V is TRBV10-3 and J is TRBJ1-1, with D possibly being TRBD1 (6 bases). The germline V gene has CDR1 ENHRY and CDR2 SYGVKD. The CDR3 has 14 residues. The CDR3 coding sequence is TGTGCCATCAGTAACCAGGGGTCCCTGACTGTAGCTTTCTTT. As protein: CAISNQGSLTVAFF.

The CDR3 DNA follows: TGCAGCGTTGGGCGGGCTAGCGGGATGGATGAGCAGTACTTC. This gives the protein CSVGRASGMDEQYF. The J gene is TRBJ2-1, the V gene TRBV29-1; 9 bases align to TRBD2. With the DNA end fitting TRBJ2-7 better, the J assignment may be wrong. Per the germline V gene, CDR1 is SQVTM and CDR2 is ANQGSEA. CDR3 length equals 14 residues.

This chain joins TRBV28 and TRBJ1-5; a possible D gene is TRBD1 (6 bases). Trimming stripped 10 bases from V and 7 bases from J, with 17 bases between. The CDR3 length is 13 residues. CDR1 and CDR2 (germline): MDHEN, SYDVKM. The CDR3 DNA follows: TGTGCCACCGCCCACTACAGGGAACAGCCCCAGCATTTT. As protein: CATAHYREQPQHF.

This clonotype was seen a few times. J is TRBJ1-1 and V is TRBV5-1, with D possibly matching TRBD1 (6 bases). The CDR3 consists of 14 residues. The V gene lost 8 bases and the J gene lost 1 base, with 15 bases spanning the gap. Looked up from germline, CDR1 is SGHRS and CDR2 is YFSETQ. The CDR3 bases are TGCGCCAGTCGACTAACAGGGAAGAACACTGAAGCTTTCTTT. Translating it yields CASRLTGKNTEAFF.

This clonotype has only a few counts. It may be a read error: a sequence one base away is much more abundant. Since the CDR3 does not end with the conserved phenylalanine or tryptophan, this likely comes from a read error. V gene TRBV6-5 combines with J gene TRBJ2-5; TRBD2 aligns across 7 bases. Trimming took 5 bases from V and 4 from J; bases not matched to a gene: 7. The germline CDR1 and CDR2 sequences are MNHEY and SVGAGI. This CDR3 spans 14 amino acids. The CDR3 is CASSNLRGVETQYS. DNA of the CDR3: TGTGCCAGCAGTAACCTTCGGGGGGTAGAGACCCAGTACTCC.

This clonotype was seen a single time. The chain is built from TRBV5-1 and TRBJ2-7, with D possibly being TRBD1 or TRBD2 (5 bases each). The CDR3 has 15 amino acids. The V and J ends lost 8 bases and 0 bases respectively, with 18 bases between them. The germline gives CDR1 SGHRS, CDR2 YFSETQ. CDR3 residues: CASGPGTMSSYEQYF. The CDR3 DNA follows: TGCGCCAGTGGCCCCGGGACGATGAGCTCCTACGAGCAGTACTTC.

The J gene is TRBJ2-1, the V gene TRBV11-2; TRBD2 is a possible D gene (6 bases). Germline V gives CDR1 SGHAT, CDR2 FQNNGV. V lost 5 bases and J 0 bases, leaving 14 bases between the germline ends. This CDR3 has 16 residues. CDR3 DNA: TGTGCCAGCAGCCCAACTAGCTGCTACTCCTACAATGAGCAGTTCTTC. Amino acids: CASSPTSCYSYNEQFF.

This clonotype was found once. A much larger clone sits a single nucleotide away, making a read error possible. The DNA for the CDR3 is TGTGCCTGGAGTATGGGGAGTTCTTACAATGAGCCGTTCTTC. Translation: CAWSMGSSYNEPFF. The chain links TRBV30 to TRBJ2-1; a weak D match, TRBD2 (5 bases). Germline loops: CDR1 GTSNPN, CDR2 SVGIG (reference sequence). This CDR3 comprises 14 residues.

A few counts support this clonotype. The J gene is TRBJ2-7, the V gene TRBV10-2, with TRBD2 matching 7 bases. Germline CDR1 is WSHSY and CDR2 is SAAADI. This CDR3 contains 15 residues. V was clipped by 2 bases and J by 7 bases; unmatched bases: 11. The CDR3 coding sequence is TGCGCCAGCAGTGAGGCGGCTAGCGGCCGCCTGGAGCAGTACTTC. Amino acid sequence: CASSEAASGRLEQYF.

Remarks on this clonotype: The junction differs from germline at one of its ends, possibly a read error. V usage is TRBV11-2 and J usage is TRBJ2-7; a possible D gene is TRBD1 (7 bases). Germline CDR1 reads SGHAT; CDR2 reads FQNNGV. This CDR3 contains 15 residues. CDR3 nucleotide sequence: TGTACCAGCAGCCCAGGGGGGTCAAGAGGGTACGAGCAGTACTTC. Residues: CTSSPGGSRGYEQYF.

The chain has TRBV2 and TRBJ1-6; D gene ambiguous. The CDR3 is made up of 13 amino acids. Germline V gene lookup returns CDR1 SNHLY and CDR2 FYNNEI. Deletions cut 6 bases from V and 7 bases from J, with 10 bases between. CDR3 DNA: TGTGCCAGCAGAACCTACCAAAATTCACCCCTCCACTTT. Amino acids: CASRTYQNSPLHF.

This clonotype has a single count. The junction and the germline gene differ at one end; a read error may be behind it. The chain carries TRBV6-2 or TRBV6-3 and TRBJ2-1, with D hard to call. Per germline, CDR1 MNHEY and CDR2 SVGEGT. The CDR3 has 13 residues. CDR3 in amino acids: CASRVTVSNEQFF. The CDR3 DNA sequence: TGTGCCAGCAGGGTGACTGTAAGCAATGAACAGTTCTTC.

About this clonotype: The junction shows a germline mismatch at one end, possibly a read error. V and J are TRBV12-3 or TRBV12-4 and TRBJ1-5; D is unclear. The CDR3 consists of 13 residues. CDR3 nucleotides: TGTGCCGGCAGTTTTTACAGCAATCAGCCCCAGCATTTT. Protein: CAGSFYSNQPQHF.

As regards this clonotype: Lacking the conserved final phenylalanine or tryptophan, this CDR3 likely reflects a read error. The chain recombines TRBV6-6 with TRBJ1-2; D not resolved. The CDR3 has 13 residues. CDR1 MNHNY and CDR2 SVGAGI come from the germline V gene (reference sequence). The V and J ends lost 5 bases and 7 bases respectively, with 14 bases between them. CDR3 coding DNA: TGTGCCAGCAGTGAAACAAGGACGGTTGGCTACACCTCC. Protein: CASSETRTVGYTS.

At least ten counts were recorded for this clonotype. J is TRBJ2-2 and V is TRBV4-2; 11 bases are shared with TRBD2. This CDR3 contains 18 residues. CDR1 LGHNA and CDR2 YNFKEQ come from the germline V gene. V shed 0 bases and J 3 bases; nucleotides not matched to a gene: 6. CDR3 sequence (DNA): TGTGCCAGCAGCCAAGAGGTAGCGGGAGGGCCTCACACCGGGGAGCTGTTTTTT. Its translation is CASSQEVAGGPHTGELFF.

About this clonotype itself: A much larger clone lies a single base off, so this may be a read error. The chain uses TRBV12-3 or TRBV12-4 and TRBJ2-1; D uncertain. The CDR3 extends over 11 amino acids. Between the trimmed V and J ends, which lost 4 bases and 12 bases, there was a span of 10 bases. The CDR3 DNA reads TGTGCCAGCAGTTATCAGGCAGGGCAGTTCTTC. Residues: CASSYQAGQFF.

This clonotype was recorded at least ten times. The chain recombines TRBV14 with TRBJ2-7, with 8 bases aligning to TRBD2. CDR3 size: 16 residues. V lost 4 bases to trimming and J lost 0 bases; unmatched junction nucleotides: 8. Germline lookup yields CDR1 SGHDN and CDR2 FVKESK. CDR3 nucleotide sequence: TGTGCCAGCAGCCCACTCGGGGGGGTTCTCTCCTACGAGCAGTACTTC. This codes for CASSPLGGVLSYEQYF.

In regard to this clonotype: Because the CDR3 is missing its conserved closing phenylalanine or tryptophan, this is likely a read error. The DNA is omitted, as the CDR3 cannot be located on it reliably, and the CDR3 follows TCRdb's listing. The chain recombines TRBV11-2 with TRBJ2-2. The CDR3 comprises 13 residues, both ends counted. Germline values: CDR1 SGHAT, CDR2 FQNNGV. The CDR3 reads CASSLDRTGGLSI.

Turning to this clonotype: This may stem from a read error, because a much larger clone lies one nucleotide away. The CDR3 does not close with the conserved phenylalanine or tryptophan, likely indicating a read error. The rearrangement joins TRBV5-1 to TRBJ1-1; TRBD1 agrees at 8 bases. This CDR3 has 14 amino acids. Germline values: CDR1 SGHRS, CDR2 YFSETQ. Trimming took 1 base from V and 6 from J; bases not matched to a gene: 5. CDR3 region: CASSLTGGRAEAFL. CDR3 coding DNA: TGCGCCAGCAGCTTGACAGGGGGTCGGGCTGAAGCTTTCCTT.

The table lists this clonotype with a count of one. This rearrangement joins TRBV6-1 to TRBJ2-1, with TRBD2 matching 7 bases. The V gene's germline CDR1 is MNHNS and CDR2 SASEGT. CDR3 length: 20 amino acids. Trimming removed 3 bases from V and 4 bases from J; junction bases left unmatched: 21. This CDR3 is CASSEARGTPGLKQYNEQFF. For the CDR3, the DNA is TGTGCCAGCAGTGAGGCGCGGGGGACCCCAGGTCTTAAACAGTACAATGAGCAGTTCTTC.

This clonotype was observed a few times. This sequence joins TRBV4-1 and TRBJ2-6; maybe TRBD2 (6 bases). The CDR3 contains 20 residues. Looked up from germline, CDR1 is MGHRA and CDR2 is YSYEKL. The ends were cut back, 1 base at V and 0 bases at J, with 19 bases in the middle. CDR3 in DNA: TGCGCCAGCAGCCAAGTCTCTGGCGGGGTTCTTCCCTCTGGGGCCAACGTCCTGACTTTC. It encodes CASSQVSGGVLPSGANVLTF.

As for this clonotype: Since the CDR3 does not end with the conserved phenylalanine or tryptophan, this likely comes from a read error. The V and J genes are TRBV5-5 and TRBJ2-4; 11 bases are shared with TRBD2. Germline CDR1 SGHKS, CDR2 YYEKEE (reference sequence). The CDR3 is 17 amino acids. CDR3 protein: CAISLAGTSGLEDIQYI. The CDR3 region has the DNA TGTGCCATCAGCTTAGCCGGGACTAGCGGCCTTGAGGACATTCAGTACATC.

Worth noting for this clonotype: The junction shows a germline mismatch at one end, possibly a read error. This chain uses TRBV11-2 with TRBJ2-1, with 10 bases that match TRBD2. The CDR3 runs 16 residues. Germline CDR1 is SGHAT and CDR2 is FQNNGV. The CDR3 sequence: CTSSLKSGRAYNEQFF. As DNA, the CDR3 is TGTACCAGCAGCTTAAAAAGCGGGAGGGCCTACAATGAGCAATTCTTC.